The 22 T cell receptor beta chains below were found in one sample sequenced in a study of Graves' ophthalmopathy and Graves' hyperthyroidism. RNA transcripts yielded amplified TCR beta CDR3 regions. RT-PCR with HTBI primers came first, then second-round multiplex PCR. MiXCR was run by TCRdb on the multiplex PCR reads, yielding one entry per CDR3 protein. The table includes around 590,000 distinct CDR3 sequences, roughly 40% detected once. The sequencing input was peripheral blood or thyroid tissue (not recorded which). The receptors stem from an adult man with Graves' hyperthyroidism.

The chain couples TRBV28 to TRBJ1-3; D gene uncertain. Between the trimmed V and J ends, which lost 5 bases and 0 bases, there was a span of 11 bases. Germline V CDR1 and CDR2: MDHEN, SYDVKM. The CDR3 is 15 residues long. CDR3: CASSPPLHSGNTIYF. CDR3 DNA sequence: TGTGCCAGCAGTCCTCCGCTTCACTCTGGAAACACCATATATTTT.

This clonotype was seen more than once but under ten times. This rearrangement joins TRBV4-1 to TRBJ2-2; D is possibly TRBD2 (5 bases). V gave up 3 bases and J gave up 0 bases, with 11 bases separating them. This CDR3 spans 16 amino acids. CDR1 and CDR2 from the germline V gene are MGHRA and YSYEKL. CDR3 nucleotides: TGCGCCAGCAGCCATGTAACCGGGGCGAACACCGGGGAGCTGTTTTTT. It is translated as CASSHVTGANTGELFF.

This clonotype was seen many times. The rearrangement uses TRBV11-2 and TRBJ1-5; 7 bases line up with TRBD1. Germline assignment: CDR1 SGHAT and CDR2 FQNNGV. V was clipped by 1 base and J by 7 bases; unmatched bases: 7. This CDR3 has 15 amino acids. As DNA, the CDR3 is TGTGCCAGCAGCTTAGCACAGGGGCCAGGGCAGCCCCAGCATTTT. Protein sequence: CASSLAQGPGQPQHF.

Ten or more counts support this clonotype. Here the CDR3 DNA reads TGCAGTGCTAGACAGACAGGGGTGGAGGGCGAGCAGTACTTC. Its protein product is CSARQTGVEGEQYF. The gene calls are TRBV20-1 and TRBJ2-7, with 8 bases aligning to TRBD1. Germline assignment: CDR1 DFQATT and CDR2 SNEGSKA (reference sequence). The CDR3 runs 14 residues. The V gene end was trimmed by 2 bases and the J gene end by 6 bases; junction bases not matched to a gene: 9.

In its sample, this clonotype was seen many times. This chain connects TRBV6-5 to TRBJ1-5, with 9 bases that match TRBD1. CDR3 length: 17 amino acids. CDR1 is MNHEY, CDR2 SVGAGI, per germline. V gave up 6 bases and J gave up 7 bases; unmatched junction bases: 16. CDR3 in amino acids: CASSHGVDRGFPQPQHF. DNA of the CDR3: TGTGCCAGCAGCCACGGGGTAGACAGGGGGTTTCCCCAGCCCCAGCATTTT.

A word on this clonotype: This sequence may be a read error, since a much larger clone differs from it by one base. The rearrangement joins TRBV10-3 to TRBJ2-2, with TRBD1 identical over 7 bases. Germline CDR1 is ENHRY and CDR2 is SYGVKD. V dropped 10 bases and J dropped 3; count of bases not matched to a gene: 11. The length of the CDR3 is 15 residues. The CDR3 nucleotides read TGTGCCAGCAGACTGACAGGGACGTACACCGGGGAGCTGTTTTTT. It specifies CASRLTGTYTGELFF.

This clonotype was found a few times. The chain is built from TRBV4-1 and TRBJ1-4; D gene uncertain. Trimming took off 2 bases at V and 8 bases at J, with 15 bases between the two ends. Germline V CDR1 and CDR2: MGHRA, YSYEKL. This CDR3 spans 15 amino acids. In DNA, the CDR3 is TGCGCCAGCAGCCAATTGGAGTCAAGAGGGGAAAAACTGTTTTTT. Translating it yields CASSQLESRGEKLFF.

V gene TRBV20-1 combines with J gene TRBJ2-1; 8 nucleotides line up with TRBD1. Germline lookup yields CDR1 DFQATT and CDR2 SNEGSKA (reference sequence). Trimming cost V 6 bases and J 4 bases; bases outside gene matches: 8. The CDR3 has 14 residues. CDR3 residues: CSAHAGQEYNEQFF. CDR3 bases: TGCAGTGCCCATGCGGGACAGGAATACAATGAGCAGTTCTTC.

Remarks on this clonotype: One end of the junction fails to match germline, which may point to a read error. The CDR3 region has the DNA TGTGCCAGCAGCCCGACAGGGACGGAATATGGCTACGAACAGTACTTC. As protein: CASSPTGTEYGYEQYF. The J gene is TRBJ2-7, the V gene TRBV7-9; 7 bases are shared with TRBD1. The CDR3 is 16 amino acids. Germline loops: CDR1 SEHNR, CDR2 FQNEAQ (reference sequence).

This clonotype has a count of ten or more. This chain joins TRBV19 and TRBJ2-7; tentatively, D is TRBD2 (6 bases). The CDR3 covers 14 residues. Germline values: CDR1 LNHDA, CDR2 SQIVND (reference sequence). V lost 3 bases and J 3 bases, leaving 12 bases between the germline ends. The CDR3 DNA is TGTGCCAGTAGTATTGTGTCGGGAGACTACGAGCAGTACTTC. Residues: CASSIVSGDYEQYF.

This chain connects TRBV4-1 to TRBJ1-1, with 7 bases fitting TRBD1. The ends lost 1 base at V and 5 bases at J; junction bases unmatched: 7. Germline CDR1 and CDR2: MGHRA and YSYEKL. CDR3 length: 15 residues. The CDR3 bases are TGCGCCAGCAGCCAAGTACAGGGGCAAGGGACTGAAGCTTTCTTT. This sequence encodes CASSQVQGQGTEAFF.

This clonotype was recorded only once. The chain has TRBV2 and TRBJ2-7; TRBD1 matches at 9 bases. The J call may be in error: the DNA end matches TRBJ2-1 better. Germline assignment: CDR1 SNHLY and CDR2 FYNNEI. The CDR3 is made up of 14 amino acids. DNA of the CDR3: TGTGCCAGCAGTGAGTGGGACAGGGACAGTGAGCAGTTCTTC. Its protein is CASSEWDRDSEQFF.

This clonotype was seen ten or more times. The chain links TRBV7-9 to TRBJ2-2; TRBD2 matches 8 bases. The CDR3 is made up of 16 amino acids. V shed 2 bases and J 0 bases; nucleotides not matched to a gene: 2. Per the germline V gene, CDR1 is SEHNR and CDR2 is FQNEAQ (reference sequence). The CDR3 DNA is TGTGCCAGCAGCTTATTACTAGCGGCGAACACCGGGGAGCTGTTTTTT. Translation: CASSLLLAANTGELFF. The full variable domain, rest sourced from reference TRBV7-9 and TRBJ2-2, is DTGVSQNPRHKITKRGQNVTFRCDPISEHNRLYWYRQTLGQGPEFLTYFQNEAQLEKSRLLSDRFSAERPKGSFSTLEIQRTEQGDSAMYLCASSLLLAANTGELFFGEGSRLTVL.

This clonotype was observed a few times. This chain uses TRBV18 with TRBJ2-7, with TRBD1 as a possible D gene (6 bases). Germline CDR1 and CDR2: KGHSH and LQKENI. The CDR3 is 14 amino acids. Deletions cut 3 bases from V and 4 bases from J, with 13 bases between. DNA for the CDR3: TGTGCCAGCTCACCGGCCAGGGGCGAATACGAGCAGTACTTC. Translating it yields CASSPARGEYEQYF.

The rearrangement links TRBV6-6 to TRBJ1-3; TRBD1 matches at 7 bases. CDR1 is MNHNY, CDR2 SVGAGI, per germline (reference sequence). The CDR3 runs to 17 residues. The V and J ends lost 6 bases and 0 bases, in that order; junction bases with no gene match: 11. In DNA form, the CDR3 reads TGTGCCAGCAGAACTACCCAGGGGGTAAACTCTGGAAACACCATATATTTT. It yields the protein CASRTTQGVNSGNTIYF.

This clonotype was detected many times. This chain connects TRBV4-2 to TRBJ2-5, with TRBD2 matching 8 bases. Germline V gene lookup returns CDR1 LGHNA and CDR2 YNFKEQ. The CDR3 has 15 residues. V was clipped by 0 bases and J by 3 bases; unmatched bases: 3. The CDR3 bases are TGTGCCAGCAGCCAAGATCTACTAGCGGAAGAGACCCAGTACTTC. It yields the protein CASSQDLLAEETQYF.

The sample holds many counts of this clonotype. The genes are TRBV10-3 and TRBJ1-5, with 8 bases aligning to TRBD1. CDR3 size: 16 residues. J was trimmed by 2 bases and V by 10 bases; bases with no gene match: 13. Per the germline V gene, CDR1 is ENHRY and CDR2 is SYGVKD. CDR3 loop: CASSTPGGAGNQPQHF. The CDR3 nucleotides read TGTGCCAGTTCAACCCCAGGGGGCGCAGGCAATCAGCCCCAGCATTTT.

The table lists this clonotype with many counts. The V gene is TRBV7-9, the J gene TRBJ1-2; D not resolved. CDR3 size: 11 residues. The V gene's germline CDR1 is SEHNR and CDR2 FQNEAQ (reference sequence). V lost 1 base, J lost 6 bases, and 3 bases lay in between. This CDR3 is CASSLGDGYTF. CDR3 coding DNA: TGTGCCAGCAGCTTAGGCGATGGCTACACCTTC.

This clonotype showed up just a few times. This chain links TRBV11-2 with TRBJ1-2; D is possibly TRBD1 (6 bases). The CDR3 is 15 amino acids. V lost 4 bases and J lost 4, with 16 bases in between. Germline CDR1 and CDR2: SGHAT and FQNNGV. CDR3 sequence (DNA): TGTGCCAGCAGCTCTACGGGGGCGTGGGGCTATGGCTACACCTTC. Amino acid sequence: CASSSTGAWGYGYTF.

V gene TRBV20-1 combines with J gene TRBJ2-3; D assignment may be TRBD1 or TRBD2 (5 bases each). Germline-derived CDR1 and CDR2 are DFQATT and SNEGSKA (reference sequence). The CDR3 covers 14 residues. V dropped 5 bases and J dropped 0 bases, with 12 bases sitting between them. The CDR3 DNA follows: TGCAGTGCTCGGGACCCCGATAGCACAGATACGCAGTATTTT. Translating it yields CSARDPDSTDTQYF.

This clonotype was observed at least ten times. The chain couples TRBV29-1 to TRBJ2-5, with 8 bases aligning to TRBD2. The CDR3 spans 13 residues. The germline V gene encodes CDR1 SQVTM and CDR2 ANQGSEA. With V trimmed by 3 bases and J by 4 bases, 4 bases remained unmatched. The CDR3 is CSVDTAGGETQYF. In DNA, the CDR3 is TGCAGCGTTGATACGGCGGGAGGAGAGACCCAGTACTTC. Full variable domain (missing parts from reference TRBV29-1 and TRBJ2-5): SAVISQKPSRDICQRGTSLTIQCQVDSQVTMMFWYRQQPGQSLTLIATANQGSEATYESGFVIDKFPISRPNLTFSTLTVSNMSPEDSSIYLCSVDTAGGETQYFGPGTRLLVL.

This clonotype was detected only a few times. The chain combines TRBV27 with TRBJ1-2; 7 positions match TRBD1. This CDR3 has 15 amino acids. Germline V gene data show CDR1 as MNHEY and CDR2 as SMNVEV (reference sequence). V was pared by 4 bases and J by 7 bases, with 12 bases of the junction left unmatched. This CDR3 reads CASSSPGQERFGYTF. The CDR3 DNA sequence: TGTGCCAGCAGTTCGCCAGGACAGGAAAGATTTGGCTACACCTTC.